The 23 T cell receptor beta chains given below trace back to one sample, sequenced in a study of blood T cell repertoires in COVID-19 (dated by TCRdb to about 2020). Libraries were made using the immunoSEQ multiplex PCR assay. The clones in this table, taken by TCRdb from immuneACCESS, are in-frame only. Not every clone is retained; where verified, under half of the shortfall comes from an unresolved V gene, and the cause of the rest is unknown. In this sample the table shows about 36,000 clones, roughly 80% of which occur a single time. Clones ranked in the top ten supply approximately 15% of the sample. Specimen: peripheral blood. Source of these receptors: a human donor in a cohort sampled during active COVID-19.

The J gene is TRBJ1-6, the V gene TRBV6-5; D may be TRBD1 (5 bases). Trimming removed 0 bases from V and 7 bases from J, with 10 bases in between. This CDR3 contains 15 residues. CDR1 and CDR2 (germline): MNHEY, SVGAGI. This CDR3 reads CASSYSAGSNSPLHF. DNA for the CDR3: TGTGCCAGCAGTTACTCGGCAGGGTCAAATTCACCCCTCCACTTT.

The V gene is TRBV27, the J gene TRBJ1-2, with a tentative D call TRBD1 (5 bases). The germline gives CDR1 MNHEY, CDR2 SMNVEV (reference sequence). The germline V and J ends were trimmed by 6 bases and 4 bases, with 12 bases remaining between them. The CDR3 sequence is 13 residues long. The CDR3 reads CASSQMGPYGYTF. CDR3 nucleotides: TGTGCCAGCAGCCAGATGGGGCCCTATGGCTACACCTTC.

This chain joins TRBV5-1 and TRBJ2-7; the D is unclear. Germline V gives CDR1 SGHRS, CDR2 YFSETQ. The CDR3 consists of 14 residues. The V and J ends lost 0 bases and 0 bases respectively, with 7 bases between them. CDR3 nucleotide sequence: TGCGCCAGCAGCTTGGGGTCCTACTCCTACGAGCAGTACTTC. Amino acid sequence: CASSLGSYSYEQYF. Variable domain in full (rest from reference TRBV5-1 and TRBJ2-7): KAGVTQTPRYLIKTRGQQVTLSCSPISGHRSVSWYQQTPGQGLQFLFEYFSETQRNKGNFPGRFSGRQFSNSRSEMNVSTLELGDSALYLCASSLGSYSYEQYFGPGTRLTVT.

The chain employs TRBV11-3 and TRBJ1-6; 12 nucleotides align to TRBD1. The CDR3 totals 18 residues. V gave up 5 bases and J gave up 3 bases; unmatched junction bases: 8. Germline CDR1 is SGHNT and CDR2 is YENEEA. The chain's CDR3 is CASSTGTGGPGYNSPLHF. CDR3 DNA sequence: TGTGCCAGCAGCACCGGGACAGGGGGCCCGGGCTATAATTCACCCCTCCACTTT. Supplemented by reference TRBV11-3 and TRBJ1-6, the full variable domain reads EAGVVQSPRYKIIEKKQPVAFWCNPISGHNTLYWYLQNLGQGPELLIRYENEEAVDDSQLPKDRFSAERLKGVDSTLKIQPAELGDSAVYLCASSTGTGGPGYNSPLHFGNGTRLTVT.

This rearrangement joins TRBV7-9 to TRBJ2-5; 7 bases match TRBD1. CDR1 is SEHNR and CDR2 is FQNEAQ in the germline V gene (reference sequence). The trim removed 5 bases at V and 7 bases at J, leaving 4 bases unmatched. This CDR3 contains 12 residues. The CDR3 sequence is CASSRDSGTQYF. As DNA, the CDR3 is TGTGCCAGCAGCCGGGACAGCGGGACCCAGTACTTC.

Only one count was recorded for this clone. The V gene is TRBV7-9, the J gene TRBJ2-1, with no clear D. Trimming pared 3 bases from V and 6 bases from J, leaving 6 bases between. Germline CDR1 SEHNR, CDR2 FQNEAQ (reference sequence). This CDR3 contains 12 residues. The CDR3 DNA follows: TGTGCCAGCAGCTTTCTAGTCAATGAGCAGTTCTTC. Amino acids: CASSFLVNEQFF. Variable domain in full (rest from reference TRBV7-9 and TRBJ2-1): DTGVSQNPRHKITKRGQNVTFRCDPISEHNRLYWYRQTLGQGPEFLTYFQNEAQLEKSRLLSDRFSAERPKGSFSTLEIQRTEQGDSAMYLCASSFLVNEQFFGPGTRLTVL.

The chain carries TRBV7-2 and TRBJ2-7; D remains unclear. Trimming stripped 3 bases from V and 2 bases from J, with 8 bases between. Germline CDR1 and CDR2: SGHTA and FQGNSA. The CDR3 consists of 13 residues. CDR3 loop: CASSFHSPYEQYF. CDR3 sequence (DNA): TGTGCCAGCAGCTTCCACTCTCCCTACGAGCAGTACTTC.

This sequence joins TRBV5-6 and TRBJ1-6; D not certain. CDR1 is SGHDT, CDR2 YYEEEE, per germline. The length of the CDR3 is 16 residues. The germline V and J ends were trimmed by 0 bases and 1 base, with 8 bases remaining between them. The CDR3 DNA is TGTGCCAGCAGCTTGGCCGGTGGTTCCTATAATTCACCCCTCCACTTT. Its protein is CASSLAGGSYNSPLHF. Full variable domain (rest looked up from reference TRBV5-6 and TRBJ1-6): DAGVTQSPTHLIKTRGQQVTLRCSPKSGHDTVSWYQQALGQGPQFIFQYYEEEERQRGNFPDRFSGHQFPNYSSELNVNALLLGDSALYLCASSLAGGSYNSPLHFGNGTRLTVT.

This chain connects TRBV10-1 to TRBJ2-7, with D maybe TRBD1 (5 bases). CDR1 and CDR2 (germline): WNHNN, SYGVQD (reference sequence). The CDR3 sequence is 12 residues long. The V and J ends lost 10 bases and 3 bases respectively, with 13 bases between them. CDR3 in amino acids: CAISPTVYEQYF. The CDR3 DNA follows: TGCGCCATCTCTCCGACAGTCTACGAGCAGTACTTC.

The genes are TRBV29-1 and TRBJ1-2; tentative D call: TRBD1 (6 bases). Germline V gives CDR1 SQVTM, CDR2 ANQGSEA. V shed 6 bases and J shed 0 bases, with 11 bases lying between them. The CDR3 covers 13 residues. The CDR3, as DNA: TGCAGCGTCTTGACAGGCACTAACTATGGCTACACCTTC. It codes for CSVLTGTNYGYTF.

This clone came up once. The chain joins TRBV7-3 to TRBJ2-1; a weak D match, TRBD2 (6 bases). The CDR3 covers 16 residues. Germline V gene lookup returns CDR1 SGHTA and CDR2 FQGTGA. V dropped 5 bases and J dropped 0 bases, with 14 bases sitting between them. This CDR3 is CASSRAAGGSYNEQFF. The CDR3 bases are TGTGCCAGCAGCCGCGCGGCCGGGGGCTCCTACAATGAGCAGTTCTTC.

V and J are TRBV5-4 and TRBJ1-1; D is possibly TRBD1 (5 bases). Germline V gene data show CDR1 as SGHNT and CDR2 as YYREEE (reference sequence). Trimming took off 2 bases at V and 1 base at J, with 9 bases between the two ends. There are 14 residues in the CDR3. In nucleotides, the CDR3 is TGTGCCAGCAGCTTTGAACAGGAGAACACTGAAGCTTTCTTT. Translating gives CASSFEQENTEAFF.

J is TRBJ2-3 and V is TRBV4-1; 10 bases agree with TRBD2. Germline-derived CDR1 and CDR2 are MGHRA and YSYEKL. Trimming took 4 bases from V and 2 from J; bases not matched to a gene: 18. This CDR3 contains 20 residues. CDR3 region: CASSPRIAGGPSFSTDTQYF. CDR3 coding DNA: TGCGCCAGCAGCCCCCGTATAGCGGGGGGCCCCTCTTTCTCCACAGATACGCAGTATTTT.

The chain carries TRBV5-4 and TRBJ2-7; TRBD2 matches at 10 bases. CDR1 SGHNT and CDR2 YYREEE come from the germline V gene (reference sequence). CDR3 length: 15 residues. With V trimmed by 4 bases and J by 0 bases, 4 bases remained unmatched. The CDR3 loop is CASSHSGGSSYEQYF. Here the CDR3 DNA reads TGTGCCAGCAGCCATAGCGGGGGGAGCTCCTACGAGCAGTACTTC.

CDR3 DNA sequence: TGTGCCAGTCAAGGGGGCGACGAGCAGTACTTC. This encodes CASQGGDEQYF. The chain links TRBV19 to TRBJ2-7; 7 positions agree with TRBD1. The germline V gene encodes CDR1 LNHDA and CDR2 SQIVND (reference sequence). This CDR3 is built from 11 residues. V dropped 8 bases and J dropped 5; count of bases not matched to a gene: 3.

This chain links TRBV7-2 with TRBJ1-5; D ambiguous. This CDR3 contains 15 residues. Germline values: CDR1 SGHTA, CDR2 FQGNSA. Trimming took 1 base from V and 0 from J, leaving 7 bases between them. CDR3 sequence: CASSLVPYSNQPQHF. The DNA of the CDR3 is TGTGCCAGCAGCTTAGTCCCTTATAGCAATCAGCCCCAGCATTTT.

The chain uses TRBV4-1 and TRBJ2-1; 11 positions agree with TRBD2. Looked up from germline, CDR1 is MGHRA and CDR2 is YSYEKL. The CDR3 has 19 residues. V shed 0 bases and J 7 bases; nucleotides not matched to a gene: 14. The chain's CDR3 is CASSQDRRGLAGRLNEQFF. In DNA form, the CDR3 reads TGCGCCAGCAGCCAAGATCGGCGAGGACTAGCGGGTCGGTTGAATGAGCAGTTCTTC.

This rearrangement joins TRBV7-2 to TRBJ2-1; 7 nucleotides match TRBD2. The germline V gene has CDR1 SGHTA and CDR2 FQGNSA. The CDR3 runs to 15 residues. J lost 6 bases, V lost 1 base, and 6 bases had no gene match. This CDR3 is CASSLEPWGGNEQFF. The CDR3, as DNA: TGTGCCAGCAGCTTAGAGCCCTGGGGGGGCAATGAGCAGTTCTTC.

The chain joins TRBV28 to TRBJ1-5; tentatively, D is TRBD1 (5 bases). Trimming pared 5 bases from V and 3 bases from J, leaving 14 bases between. The CDR3 length is 15 residues. Germline V gene data show CDR1 as MDHEN and CDR2 as SYDVKM. The CDR3 loop is CASSLRQNLNQPQHF. The CDR3 DNA is TGTGCCAGCAGTCTACGACAGAATCTCAATCAGCCCCAGCATTTT.

This clone showed up just once. The rearrangement joins TRBV28 to TRBJ2-7; tentative D call: TRBD1 (6 bases). CDR1 MDHEN and CDR2 SYDVKM come from the germline V gene. This CDR3 has 11 amino acids. V shed 10 bases and J shed 4 bases, with 11 bases lying between them. The CDR3 sequence: CATQGLYEQYF. Here the CDR3 DNA reads TGTGCCACCCAGGGGCTGTACGAGCAGTACTTC.

The chain combines TRBV3-1 (or the pseudogene TRBV3-2) with TRBJ1-2, with D possibly matching TRBD1 (5 bases). This CDR3 comprises 14 residues. Germline V gene sequence: CDR1 LGHDT, CDR2 YNNKEL (reference sequence). Trimming took off 1 base at V and 4 bases at J, with 10 bases between the two ends. The CDR3 loop reads CASSQGAQGYGYTF. The CDR3 nucleotides read TGTGCCAGCAGCCAAGGGGCGCAGGGCTATGGCTACACCTTC.

V and J are TRBV5-8 and TRBJ1-2; a possible D gene is TRBD1 (6 bases). This CDR3 is 13 amino acids long. Looked up from germline, CDR1 is SGHTS and CDR2 is YDEGEE. V shed 5 bases and J shed 8 bases, with 16 bases lying between them. The CDR3 region is CASRPQGTEGYTF. In DNA form, the CDR3 reads TGTGCCAGCAGGCCGCAGGGGACGGAAGGCTACACCTTC.

The V gene is TRBV6-4, the J gene TRBJ2-7; 12 bases are a match to TRBD1. CDR1 and CDR2 from the germline V gene are MRHNA and SNTAGT. The CDR3 has 15 residues. The trim removed 2 bases at V and 5 bases at J, leaving 4 bases unmatched. In nucleotides, the CDR3 is TGTGCCAGCAGTGACCGGGACAGGGGGCCCAACGAGCAGTACTTC. Protein: CASSDRDRGPNEQYF.